The clone carrying this TCR beta chain was counted between two and nine times. Its cognate antigen is unknown. The data were obtained in a study of vaccination and CD4 T cells after COVID-19. Across the study: Stimulation used overlapping spike peptides from SARS-CoV-2, HCoV-NL63, HCoV-OC43 and HCoV-229E. Broader study findings: With convalescent patients, a median roughly 87% of reactive clones emerged solely after vaccination.

Cultured CD4+ T cell DNA underwent sequencing with the Oncomine TCR Beta short-read assay. TCRdb re-called the PCR reads with MiXCR, one entry per CDR3 protein. The sample lists about 15,000 distinct CDR3 sequences, 50% to 60% occurring once. Treatment noted: approximately 10-day PBMC culture with coronavirus spike peptide pools or control peptides (ViraFEST assay). Per germline, CDR1 DFQATT and CDR2 SNEGSKA (reference sequence). The CDR3 is made up of 15 amino acids. V shed 2 bases, J shed 2 bases, and the junction held 8 bases outside the gene matches. The clonotype originates from a human donor who had recovered from COVID-19. Here the sequenced sample was CD4+ T cells from blood, cultured in vitro, taken before SARS-CoV-2 vaccination. This chain uses TRBV20-1 with TRBJ1-2, with 7 nucleotides matching TRBD1. The CDR3 reads CSARTIDRANYGYTF. CDR3 coding DNA: TGCAGTGCTAGAACCATTGACAGGGCCAACTATGGCTACACCTTC.